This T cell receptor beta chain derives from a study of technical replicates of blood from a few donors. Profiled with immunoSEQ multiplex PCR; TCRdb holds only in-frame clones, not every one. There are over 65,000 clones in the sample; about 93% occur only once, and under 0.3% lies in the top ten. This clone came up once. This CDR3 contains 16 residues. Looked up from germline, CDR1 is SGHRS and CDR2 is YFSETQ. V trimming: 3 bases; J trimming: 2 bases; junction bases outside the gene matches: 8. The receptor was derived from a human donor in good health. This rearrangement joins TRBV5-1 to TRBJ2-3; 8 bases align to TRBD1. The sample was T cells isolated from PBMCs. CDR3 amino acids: CASSSRDRPTTDTQYF. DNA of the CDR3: TGCGCCAGCAGCTCCAGGGACAGGCCGACCACAGATACGCAGTATTTT.